Shown below are 23 T cell receptor beta chains from a single sample sequenced in a study of shared clonotypes between healthy human individuals. Terminally differentiated effector memory CD45RA+ cells were excluded from the naive CD8 cells, which were CD45RO-negative and positively selected for CCR7. Libraries were prepared by immunoSEQ multiplex PCR; TCRdb keeps only in-frame clonotypes and omits some of them. Of around 600,000 clones listed, 95% to 98% are singletons. Sequenced sample: naive CD8+ T cells sorted from blood. Receptors were obtained from a man between 25 and 39 years old in good health.

This chain connects TRBV7-9 to TRBJ2-1; no clear D gene. The CDR3 has 14 amino acids. CDR1 is SEHNR and CDR2 is FQNEAQ in the germline V gene (reference sequence). Trimming took 5 bases from V and 1 from J, leaving 9 bases between them. CDR3 nucleotides: TGTGCCAGCAGCCCCCTGCATTCCTACAATGAGCAGTTCTTC. Its protein is CASSPLHSYNEQFF.

Remarks on this clone: Other DNA sequences in this sample translate to the same CDR3. The chain uses TRBV27 and TRBJ1-1; D is perhaps TRBD1 (5 bases). In germline, CDR1 is MNHEY, CDR2 SMNVEV (reference sequence). V was clipped by 3 bases and J by 1 base, with 6 bases between them. The CDR3 length is 13 residues. The CDR3 region has the DNA TGTGCCAGCAGTTTCGGGGCGAACACTGAAGCTTTCTTT. Its protein is CASSFGANTEAFF.

The chain is built from TRBV9 and TRBJ2-7; D not certain. Trimming removed 3 bases at V and 0 bases at J, with 4 bases between. CDR1 and CDR2 from the germline V gene are SGDLS and YYNGEE. CDR3 length equals 12 residues. The CDR3 coding sequence is TGTGCCAGCAGCGGTAACTCCTACGAGCAGTACTTC. Its translation is CASSGNSYEQYF.

The CDR3 coding sequence is TGTGCCAGCAGTTACTCGAACCGGCAGGGGATTAGCGAGCAGTACTTC. It codes for CASSYSNRQGISEQYF. V is TRBV6-5 and J is TRBJ2-7, with a possible D match to TRBD1 (6 bases). The CDR3 covers 16 residues. The germline V and J ends were trimmed by 0 bases and 6 bases, with 18 bases remaining between them. Germline lookup yields CDR1 MNHEY and CDR2 SVGAGI.

This clone was observed a single time. The chain links TRBV29-1 to TRBJ2-1; tentative D call: TRBD2 (5 bases). This CDR3 spans 16 amino acids. Per the germline V gene, CDR1 is SQVTM and CDR2 is ANQGSEA. The V gene lost 2 bases and the J gene lost 3 bases, with 17 bases spanning the gap. CDR3: CSVELVGSGVYNEQFF. The CDR3 nucleotides read TGCAGCGTTGAATTGGTGGGAAGCGGCGTCTACAATGAGCAGTTCTTC.

The chain has TRBV5-6 and TRBJ1-5; no definite D call. Germline CDR1 is SGHDT and CDR2 is YYEEEE. V was trimmed by 0 bases and J by 3 bases, leaving 7 bases between them. The length of the CDR3 is 14 residues. The CDR3, as DNA: TGTGCCAGCAGCTTGGGAAACAACAATCAGCCCCAGCATTTT. This gives the protein CASSLGNNNQPQHF.

Regarding this clone: Other DNA sequences in this sample translate to the same CDR3. This chain links TRBV19 with TRBJ2-2, with 8 bases lining up with TRBD2. With V trimmed by 2 bases and J by 4 bases, 3 bases remained unmatched. CDR1 is LNHDA, CDR2 SQIVND, per germline (reference sequence). The CDR3 has 15 residues. CDR3 DNA sequence: TGTGCCAGTAGTATACTAGCGGGTTCCACCGGGGAGCTGTTTTTT. It codes for CASSILAGSTGELFF.

This clone has just one count. This rearrangement joins TRBV7-8 to TRBJ2-5, with TRBD1 matching over 7 bases. There are 16 residues in the CDR3. The trim removed 8 bases at V and 5 bases at J, leaving 17 bases unmatched. Germline CDR1 and CDR2: SGHVS and FQNEAQ. CDR3 in DNA: TGTGCCAGCCGATACCATGGACAGGTTAACCGGGAGACCCAGTACTTC. Protein product: CASRYHGQVNRETQYF.

The chain has TRBV7-6 and TRBJ2-5; 9 bases line up with TRBD2. The CDR3 loop spans 15 amino acids. CDR1 is SGHVS, CDR2 FNYEAQ, per germline. V was clipped by 5 bases and J by 6 bases; unmatched bases: 10. For the CDR3, the DNA is TGTGCCAGCAGCCCAAATAGCGGGAGCGGGAAGACCCAGTACTTC. Translation: CASSPNSGSGKTQYF.

The CDR3 DNA reads as TGTGCCAGCAGTGACACAGGTGCGGTCGGCTACACCTTC. This sequence encodes CASSDTGAVGYTF. This chain uses TRBV9 with TRBJ1-2; a possible D gene is TRBD1 (5 bases). Trimming cost V 5 bases and J 8 bases, with 16 bases left between them. The CDR3 is 13 residues long. CDR1 SGDLS and CDR2 YYNGEE come from the germline V gene.

The chain combines TRBV29-1 with TRBJ2-7, with D perhaps being TRBD1 or TRBD2 (5 bases each). Germline V lookup: CDR1 SQVTM, CDR2 ANQGSEA. The CDR3 sequence is 13 residues long. V lost 4 bases to trimming and J lost 0 bases, with 10 bases between them. The CDR3 spells CSVGSGSSYEQYF. CDR3 in DNA: TGCAGCGTTGGGTCAGGGAGCTCCTACGAGCAGTACTTC.

The chain joins TRBV19 to TRBJ1-2; TRBD1 aligns across 8 bases. Trimming removed 6 bases from V and 6 bases from J; junction bases left unmatched: 12. Germline V gene data show CDR1 as LNHDA and CDR2 as SQIVND (reference sequence). The CDR3 contains 15 residues. The CDR3 DNA reads TGTGCCAGTAGGATAACCGCAGGGGGCATCGATGGCTACACCTTC. It yields the protein CASRITAGGIDGYTF.

The chain employs TRBV18 and TRBJ2-6; maybe TRBD1 (6 bases). Germline CDR1 reads KGHSH; CDR2 reads LQKENI. V shed 4 bases and J shed 0 bases, with 13 bases lying between them. The length of the CDR3 is 17 residues. The DNA of the CDR3 is TGTGCCAGCTCACACAGACAGGCTATCTCTGGGGCCAACGTCCTGACTTTC. Amino acid sequence: CASSHRQAISGANVLTF.

V and J are TRBV5-1 and TRBJ1-5, with 9 bases that match TRBD1. The CDR3 spans 19 residues. Germline V gene data show CDR1 as SGHRS and CDR2 as YFSETQ. The V gene end was trimmed by 9 bases and the J gene end by 2 bases; junction bases not matched to a gene: 21. The CDR3 spells CATDATQGQGSSRNQPQHF. CDR3 DNA: TGCGCCACCGACGCGACCCAGGGACAGGGAAGTTCGCGCAATCAGCCCCAGCATTTT.

The chain employs TRBV11-2 and TRBJ2-2, with 7 bases identical to TRBD2. The CDR3 has 16 amino acids. V lost 4 bases, J lost 0 bases, and 5 bases stayed unmatched. Germline V gives CDR1 SGHAT, CDR2 FQNNGV. The CDR3 here is CASSSLTSPNTGELFF. The CDR3 nucleotides are TGTGCCAGCAGCTCCTTGACTAGCCCGAACACCGGGGAGCTGTTTTTT.

A note on this clone: Other nucleotide sequences in the sample specify the same CDR3. The chain joins TRBV5-1 to TRBJ2-1, with 7 positions matching TRBD1. The CDR3 runs 15 residues. Germline V lookup: CDR1 SGHRS, CDR2 YFSETQ. V gave up 0 bases and J gave up 1 base; unmatched junction bases: 1. The CDR3 DNA reads as TGCGCCAGCAGCTTGGGACAGGGTTCCTACAATGAGCAGTTCTTC. Protein product: CASSLGQGSYNEQFF. The whole variable domain, filled in from reference TRBV5-1 and TRBJ2-1, reads KAGVTQTPRYLIKTRGQQVTLSCSPISGHRSVSWYQQTPGQGLQFLFEYFSETQRNKGNFPGRFSGRQFSNSRSEMNVSTLELGDSALYLCASSLGQGSYNEQFFGPGTRLTVL.

The chain is built from TRBV5-4 and TRBJ2-3; D not resolved. CDR1 and CDR2 from the germline V gene are SGHNT and YYREEE (reference sequence). Trimming removed 10 bases at V and 0 bases at J, with 15 bases between. The CDR3 sequence is 14 residues long. CDR3 in amino acids: CAHGSITSTDTQYF. Here the CDR3 DNA reads TGTGCCCACGGATCGATTACAAGCACAGATACGCAGTATTTT.

The chain is built from TRBV7-9 and TRBJ2-1, with 7 bases that match TRBD2. Germline CDR1 and CDR2: SEHNR and FQNEAQ (reference sequence). The CDR3 spans 16 residues. After removal of 4 bases from V and 6 bases from J, the junction contained 12 bases not matched to a gene. CDR3 DNA: TGTGCCAGCAGCTCATCAGGGCGGGAGCTTGGCAATGAGCAGTTCTTC. Amino acid sequence: CASSSSGRELGNEQFF.

For this clone: Other nucleotide sequences from this sample produce the same CDR3. The chain employs TRBV9 and TRBJ2-1; tentative D call: TRBD2 (6 bases). Germline V gene lookup returns CDR1 SGDLS and CDR2 YYNGEE. The CDR3 consists of 13 residues. Trimming left V 4 bases short and J 7 bases short, with 12 bases between. CDR3 coding DNA: TGTGCCAGCAGCCCCGGGAGCTATAATGAGCAGTTCTTC. Translated, it gives CASSPGSYNEQFF.

The chain recombines TRBV11-3 with TRBJ2-3; D might be TRBD1 or TRBD2, each matching 5 bases. CDR3 size: 14 residues. The ends were cut back, 1 base at V and 4 bases at J, with 9 bases in the middle. CDR1 and CDR2 (germline): SGHNT, YENEEA. The CDR3 bases are TGTGCCAGCAGCTTAGGGGTGGGGGCAGATACGCAGTATTTT. This sequence encodes CASSLGVGADTQYF.

V usage is TRBV6-1 and J usage is TRBJ1-1, with 7 bases matching TRBD1. V shed 1 base and J 4 bases; nucleotides not matched to a gene: 6. From germline, CDR1 is MNHNS and CDR2 SASEGT. The CDR3 has 15 residues. As DNA, the CDR3 is TGTGCCAGCAGTGAAGAGAGGGGGCGTAGCACTGAAGCTTTCTTT. This encodes CASSEERGRSTEAFF.

The V and J genes are TRBV15 and TRBJ2-7; the match to TRBD2 covers 12 bases. The CDR3 runs 14 residues. The V segment lost 4 bases and the J segment 3 bases; nucleotides outside the gene matches: 1. Germline assignment: CDR1 LNHNV and CDR2 YYDKDF (reference sequence). CDR3 DNA: TGTGCCACCAGCAAGACTAGCGGGAGCTACGAGCAGTACTTC. This encodes CATSKTSGSYEQYF.

The chain joins TRBV27 to TRBJ2-7; tentatively, D is TRBD1 (8 bases). The V gene lost 10 bases and the J gene lost 2 bases, with 15 bases spanning the gap. Germline V gives CDR1 MNHEY, CDR2 SMNVEV (reference sequence). The CDR3 has 13 residues. The CDR3 here is CATTQGGTYEQYF. In DNA form, the CDR3 reads TGTGCCACCACACAGGGGGGGACCTACGAGCAGTACTTC.